A selection of T cell receptor beta chains follows, all from one sample in a study of T cell responses to AZD1222 COVID-19 vaccine. Sequencing used immunoSEQ multiplex PCR; TCRdb keeps in-frame clones, though not all of them. The sample has 100,000 to 120,000 clones; about four fifths are singletons. This material consisted of peripheral blood, taken on day 0 of AZD1222 vaccination. These receptors were taken from an adult in good health. Each CDR3 is given with its conserved first and last residue. Each record gives: J gene, CDR3 length, clone size, V gene, D gene, CDR3 DNA, CDR3 protein. The D gene is left open where the match is weak. Part of the rows lack a size; the others show once, few, many or a class for expanded clones.

J gene: TRBJ1-2; CDR3 length: 12; clone size: .; V gene: TRBV6-5; D gene: TRBD1; CDR3 DNA: TGTGCCAGCGGGTTGGACAGGGGTGGCTACACCTTC; CDR3 protein: CASGLDRGGYTF
J gene: TRBJ1-5; CDR3 length: 15; clone size: .; V gene: TRBV3-1/TRBV3-2; D gene: TRBD1; CDR3 DNA: TGTGCCAGCAGCCAAGAGACAGGGATACATCAGCCCCAGCATTTT; CDR3 protein: CASSQETGIHQPQHF
J gene: TRBJ1-1; CDR3 length: 11; clone size: few; V gene: TRBV20-1; D gene: .; CDR3 DNA: TGCAGTGCTAGGGGGAACACTGAAGCTTTCTTT; CDR3 protein: CSARGNTEAFF
J gene: TRBJ2-5; CDR3 length: 14; clone size: .; V gene: TRBV2; D gene: TRBD1; CDR3 DNA: TGTGCCAGCAGTACCGACAGGGGGCCAGAGACCCAGTACTTC; CDR3 protein: CASSTDRGPETQYF
J gene: TRBJ1-1; CDR3 length: 13; clone size: .; V gene: TRBV12-2; D gene: .; CDR3 DNA: TGTGCAAGTCGCTTACCGAAGAACACTGAAGCTTTCTTT; CDR3 protein: CASRLPKNTEAFF
J gene: TRBJ1-6; CDR3 length: 17; clone size: .; V gene: TRBV5-5; D gene: .; CDR3 DNA: TGTGCCAGCAGCTCTTACGGGACAAATGCGAGAAATTCACCCCTCCACTTT; CDR3 protein: CASSSYGTNARNSPLHF
J gene: TRBJ2-3; CDR3 length: 15; clone size: .; V gene: TRBV7-2; D gene: .; CDR3 DNA: TGTGCCAGCAGGAAAGAGGGGGGGATCACAGATACGCAGTATTTT; CDR3 protein: CASRKEGGITDTQYF
J gene: TRBJ2-5; CDR3 length: 13; clone size: .; V gene: TRBV12-3/TRBV12-4; D gene: .; CDR3 DNA: TGTGCCAGCAGTTACACAGACATAGGGTCCCAGTACTTC; CDR3 protein: CASSYTDIGSQYF
J gene: TRBJ2-1; CDR3 length: 15; clone size: few; V gene: TRBV6-6; D gene: TRBD2; CDR3 DNA: TGTGCCAGCAGTCCCGGGACTAGCGGGAGCAATGAGCAGTTCTTC; CDR3 protein: CASSPGTSGSNEQFF
J gene: TRBJ1-1; CDR3 length: 14; clone size: .; V gene: TRBV19; D gene: .; CDR3 DNA: TGTGCCAGTAGTATCCGGGGTAGGAGCACTGAAGCTTTCTTT; CDR3 protein: CASSIRGRSTEAFF
J gene: TRBJ1-1; CDR3 length: 15; clone size: .; V gene: TRBV6-5; D gene: .; CDR3 DNA: TGTGCCAGCAGTTACCAAACCTTTCCCTCGGCTGAAGCTTTCTTT; CDR3 protein: CASSYQTFPSAEAFF
J gene: TRBJ2-7; CDR3 length: 13; clone size: .; V gene: TRBV6-5; D gene: TRBD2; CDR3 DNA: TGTGCCAGCACCAAAGCGGGGGGCTACGAGCAGTACTTC; CDR3 protein: CASTKAGGYEQYF
J gene: TRBJ1-3; CDR3 length: 13; clone size: .; V gene: TRBV6-5; D gene: TRBD1; CDR3 DNA: TGTGCCACTTTGACAGGGTCTGGAAACACCATATATTTT; CDR3 protein: CATLTGSGNTIYF
J gene: TRBJ2-5; CDR3 length: 13; clone size: .; V gene: TRBV18; D gene: .; CDR3 DNA: TGTGCCAGCTCACCCTCCTTAGGGGAGACCCAGTACTTC; CDR3 protein: CASSPSLGETQYF
J gene: TRBJ1-1; CDR3 length: 15; clone size: .; V gene: TRBV18; D gene: TRBD1; CDR3 DNA: TGTGCCAGCTCACCGTCGGGGACAGGGAAAACTGAAGCTTTCTTT; CDR3 protein: CASSPSGTGKTEAFF
J gene: TRBJ2-1; CDR3 length: 15; clone size: .; V gene: TRBV5-1; D gene: .; CDR3 DNA: TGCGCCAGCAGCTTGGACGGGAGTTTCTACAATGAGCAGTTCTTC; CDR3 protein: CASSLDGSFYNEQFF
J gene: TRBJ2-7; CDR3 length: 15; clone size: .; V gene: TRBV28; D gene: TRBD2; CDR3 DNA: TGTGCCAGCAGTTACATCTGGCGGGAGGGGTACGAGCAGTACTTC; CDR3 protein: CASSYIWREGYEQYF
J gene: TRBJ2-5; CDR3 length: 13; clone size: .; V gene: TRBV5-6; D gene: .; CDR3 DNA: TGTGCCAGCAGCCCGGGTTTCCTCGGGACCCAGTACTTC; CDR3 protein: CASSPGFLGTQYF
J gene: TRBJ1-1; CDR3 length: 13; clone size: .; V gene: TRBV28; D gene: .; CDR3 DNA: TGTGCCAGCAGCCGTCGCGGAGCTGAAGTAGCTTTCTTT; CDR3 protein: CASSRRGAEVAFF
J gene: TRBJ1-1; CDR3 length: 17; clone size: .; V gene: TRBV9; D gene: .; CDR3 DNA: TGTGCCAGCAGCGTAGACAACGTAGGGACACTTAGGACTGAAGCTTTCTTT; CDR3 protein: CASSVDNVGTLRTEAFF
J gene: TRBJ2-3; CDR3 length: 16; clone size: few; V gene: TRBV9; D gene: TRBD2; CDR3 DNA: TGTGCCAGCAGCTCCCGGGCGGGGGTAAGCACAGATACGCAGTATTTT; CDR3 protein: CASSSRAGVSTDTQYF
J gene: TRBJ1-1; CDR3 length: 16; clone size: .; V gene: TRBV6-2/TRBV6-3; D gene: .; CDR3 DNA: TGTGCCAGCAGTTACTCGATAAGGCACCAGAACACTGAAGCTTTCTTT; CDR3 protein: CASSYSIRHQNTEAFF
J gene: TRBJ1-1; CDR3 length: 14; clone size: .; V gene: TRBV25-1; D gene: TRBD1; CDR3 DNA: TGTGCCAGCAGATCGGGACAGAAGAACACTGAAGCTTTCTTT; CDR3 protein: CASRSGQKNTEAFF
J gene: TRBJ1-3; CDR3 length: 15; clone size: .; V gene: TRBV3-1/TRBV3-2; D gene: .; CDR3 DNA: TGTGCCAGCAGCCTGCGCAGGACAATCGGAAACACCATATATTTT; CDR3 protein: CASSLRRTIGNTIYF
J gene: TRBJ2-7; CDR3 length: 14; clone size: .; V gene: TRBV19; D gene: TRBD1; CDR3 DNA: TGTGCCAGTAGGGACAGGGCTCACTCCTACGAGCAGTACTTC; CDR3 protein: CASRDRAHSYEQYF
J gene: TRBJ2-3; CDR3 length: 16; clone size: .; V gene: TRBV3-1/TRBV3-2; D gene: TRBD2; CDR3 DNA: TGTGCCAGCAGCCAAGGTGGCGCGGGGGTTTCGGATACGCAGTATTTT; CDR3 protein: CASSQGGAGVSDTQYF